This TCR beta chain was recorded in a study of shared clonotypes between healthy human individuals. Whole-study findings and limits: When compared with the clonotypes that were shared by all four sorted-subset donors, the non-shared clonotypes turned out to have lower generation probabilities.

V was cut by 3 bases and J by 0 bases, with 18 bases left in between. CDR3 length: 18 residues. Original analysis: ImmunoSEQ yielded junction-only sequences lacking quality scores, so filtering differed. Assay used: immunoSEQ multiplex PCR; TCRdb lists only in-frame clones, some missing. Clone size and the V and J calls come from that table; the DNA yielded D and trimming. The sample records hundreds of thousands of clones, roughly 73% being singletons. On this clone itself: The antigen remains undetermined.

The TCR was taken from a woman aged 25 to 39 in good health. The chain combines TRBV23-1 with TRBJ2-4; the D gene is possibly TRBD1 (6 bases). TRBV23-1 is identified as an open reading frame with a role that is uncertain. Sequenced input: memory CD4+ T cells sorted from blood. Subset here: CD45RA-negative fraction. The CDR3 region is CASSQATPGQLAKNIQYF. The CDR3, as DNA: TGCGCCAGCAGTCAGGCGACTCCGGGACAACTAGCCAAAAACATTCAGTACTTC.